These T cell receptor beta chains were read from a single sample in a study of T cells after yellow fever vaccination. TCRdb reanalysed the 5' RACE reads using MiXCR and keeps one entry per CDR3 protein. The sample consists of around 250,000 distinct CDR3 sequences, about 7% of them appearing once. Sequenced here: CD4+ T cells sorted from PBMCs, sampled 15 days after the yellow fever booster vaccination. These receptors came from a man under 40 who received the YFV17D yellow fever vaccine. Each CDR3 is given with its conserved first and last residue. The D gene is left open where the match is weak. Only some rows state a clone size, as once, few, many or a class for expanded clones.

j_call: TRBJ2-2; v_call: TRBV24-1; clone_size: .; d_call: .; cdr3_aa: CATSDPRVQGGTGELFF; cdr3_nt: TGTGCCACCAGTGACCCAAGGGTTCAGGGCGGCACCGGGGAGCTGTTTTTT
j_call: TRBJ2-1; v_call: TRBV20-1; clone_size: few; d_call: .; cdr3_aa: CSARVRAGLRSYNEQFF; cdr3_nt: TGCAGTGCTAGAGTCAGGGCAGGTCTTCGCTCCTACAATGAGCAGTTCTTC
j_call: TRBJ2-3; v_call: TRBV7-2; clone_size: many; d_call: .; cdr3_aa: CASSRGPLTDTQYF; cdr3_nt: TGTGCCAGCAGCCGTGGACCATTAACAGATACGCAGTATTTT
j_call: TRBJ1-1; v_call: TRBV3-1; clone_size: .; d_call: .; cdr3_aa: CTSSIGEGTEAFF; cdr3_nt: TGTACCAGCAGCATAGGGGAGGGCACTGAAGCTTTCTTT
j_call: TRBJ2-5; v_call: TRBV28; clone_size: many; d_call: TRBD1; cdr3_aa: CASSLTGTAKETQYF; cdr3_nt: TGTGCCAGCAGTTTAACGGGGACAGCCAAAGAGACCCAGTACTTC
j_call: TRBJ2-1; v_call: TRBV5-1; clone_size: .; d_call: .; cdr3_aa: CASSLANSYNEQFF; cdr3_nt: TGCGCCAGCAGCTTGGCTAACTCCTACAATGAGCAGTTCTTC
j_call: TRBJ1-4; v_call: TRBV7-6; clone_size: many; d_call: .; cdr3_aa: CASSPQRGEKLFF; cdr3_nt: TGTGCCAGCAGCCCGCAACGAGGTGAAAAACTGTTTTTT
j_call: TRBJ2-7; v_call: TRBV6-1; clone_size: .; d_call: .; cdr3_aa: CASRRLGRKHYEQYF; cdr3_nt: TGTGCCAGCAGAAGACTGGGACGGAAACACTACGAGCAGTACTTC
j_call: TRBJ2-2; v_call: TRBV12-3/TRBV12-4; clone_size: few; d_call: TRBD2; cdr3_aa: CASKTAGETKLFF; cdr3_nt: TGTGCCAGCAAAACGGCGGGGGAAACTAAGCTGTTTTTT
j_call: TRBJ2-3; v_call: TRBV7-2; clone_size: many; d_call: .; cdr3_aa: CASSLLGADTQYF; cdr3_nt: TGTGCCAGCAGCCTGTTGGGGGCAGATACGCAGTATTTT
j_call: TRBJ2-1; v_call: TRBV7-6; clone_size: few; d_call: .; cdr3_aa: CASSRREGRNEQFF; cdr3_nt: TGTGCCAGCAGCCGCAGAGAGGGTCGAAATGAGCAGTTCTTC
j_call: TRBJ2-2; v_call: TRBV10-2; clone_size: .; d_call: TRBD2; cdr3_aa: CASLWAGGSGELFF; cdr3_nt: TGCGCCAGCCTATGGGCGGGAGGGTCCGGGGAGCTGTTTTTT
j_call: TRBJ1-4; v_call: TRBV7-2; clone_size: many; d_call: .; cdr3_aa: CASSLTATNEKLFF; cdr3_nt: TGTGCCAGCAGCTTGACGGCAACTAATGAAAAACTGTTTTTT
j_call: TRBJ2-6; v_call: TRBV5-6; clone_size: .; d_call: .; cdr3_aa: CASSLGDSGANVLTF; cdr3_nt: TGTGCCAGCAGCTTGGGGGACTCTGGGGCCAACGTCCTGACTTTC
j_call: TRBJ2-3; v_call: TRBV5-5; clone_size: few; d_call: TRBD2; cdr3_aa: CASSLRLLAGSTDTQYF; cdr3_nt: TGTGCCAGCAGCTTGAGATTACTAGCGGGTTCCACAGATACGCAGTATTTT
j_call: TRBJ2-1; v_call: TRBV18; clone_size: few; d_call: .; cdr3_aa: CASSPITYNEQFF; cdr3_nt: TGTGCCAGCTCACCAATCACCTACAATGAGCAGTTCTTC
j_call: TRBJ2-5; v_call: TRBV20-1; clone_size: few; d_call: .; cdr3_aa: CSAPTPGRGIETQYF; cdr3_nt: TGCAGTGCCCCTACCCCCGGGAGAGGGATAGAGACCCAGTACTTC
j_call: TRBJ2-1; v_call: TRBV20-1; clone_size: few; d_call: TRBD2; cdr3_aa: CSADGRATYNEQFF; cdr3_nt: TGCAGTGCGGATGGGAGGGCCACCTACAATGAGCAGTTCTTC
j_call: TRBJ2-7; v_call: TRBV5-1; clone_size: .; d_call: .; cdr3_aa: CASSIGGAYEQYF; cdr3_nt: TGCGCCAGCAGTATAGGGGGGGCCTACGAGCAGTACTTC
j_call: TRBJ2-7; v_call: TRBV5-1; clone_size: .; d_call: TRBD1; cdr3_aa: CASTTPGQGHEQYF; cdr3_nt: TGCGCCAGCACCACCCCGGGACAGGGCCACGAGCAGTACTTC
j_call: TRBJ2-1; v_call: TRBV24-1; clone_size: many; d_call: .; cdr3_aa: CATSDPGRGDYNEQFF; cdr3_nt: TGTGCCACCAGTGACCCAGGTCGGGGAGACTACAATGAGCAGTTCTTC
j_call: TRBJ2-6; v_call: TRBV20-1; clone_size: .; d_call: TRBD1; cdr3_aa: CSARVQGSGANVLTF; cdr3_nt: TGCAGTGCTAGAGTACAGGGGTCTGGGGCCAACGTCCTGACTTTC
j_call: TRBJ2-1; v_call: TRBV5-6; clone_size: many; d_call: TRBD2; cdr3_aa: CASSLDVLAGVNEQFF; cdr3_nt: TGTGCCAGCAGCTTGGACGTGCTAGCGGGAGTCAATGAGCAGTTCTTC
j_call: TRBJ2-4; v_call: TRBV10-2; clone_size: .; d_call: TRBD2; cdr3_aa: CASSGGAGARLAKNIQYF; cdr3_nt: TGCGCCAGCAGTGGCGGGGCGGGAGCAAGACTAGCCAAAAACATTCAGTACTTC
j_call: TRBJ2-4; v_call: TRBV20-1; clone_size: .; d_call: .; cdr3_aa: CSALTTRNIQYF; cdr3_nt: TGCAGTGCTTTAACTACCCGGAACATTCAGTACTTC
j_call: TRBJ2-3; v_call: TRBV24-1; clone_size: once; d_call: .; cdr3_aa: CATSDSQGLDTQYF; cdr3_nt: TGTGCCACCAGTGATTCACAAGGGCTAGATACGCAGTATTTT
j_call: TRBJ1-2; v_call: TRBV7-9; clone_size: .; d_call: TRBD1; cdr3_aa: CASSPGTGGINSGYTF; cdr3_nt: TGTGCCAGCAGCCCGGGGACAGGGGGCATCAACTCTGGCTACACCTTC
j_call: TRBJ2-4; v_call: TRBV7-2; clone_size: .; d_call: TRBD2; cdr3_aa: CASSLTSGQNIQYF; cdr3_nt: TGTGCCAGCAGCTTAACTAGCGGACAAAACATTCAGTACTTC
j_call: TRBJ2-2; v_call: TRBV5-4; clone_size: .; d_call: TRBD2; cdr3_aa: CASSHKRELTGELFF; cdr3_nt: TGTGCCAGCAGCCACAAGCGGGAACTCACCGGGGAGCTGTTTTTT
j_call: TRBJ2-2; v_call: TRBV7-3; clone_size: few; d_call: TRBD1; cdr3_aa: CASSSIGGTGGAGGELFF; cdr3_nt: TGTGCCAGCAGCTCGATAGGCGGGACAGGGGGCGCCGGCGGGGAGCTGTTTTTT
j_call: TRBJ2-5; v_call: TRBV5-1; clone_size: many; d_call: TRBD2; cdr3_aa: CASSQVAGGGETQYF; cdr3_nt: TGCGCCAGCAGCCAAGTAGCGGGAGGCGGAGAGACCCAGTACTTC
j_call: TRBJ2-7; v_call: TRBV6-5; clone_size: .; d_call: .; cdr3_aa: CASSYTGYEQYF; cdr3_nt: TGTGCCAGCAGTTATACCGGCTACGAGCAGTACTTC
j_call: TRBJ2-7; v_call: TRBV24-1; clone_size: .; d_call: .; cdr3_aa: CATSALEGDSYEQYF; cdr3_nt: TGTGCCACCAGTGCCCTGGAGGGCGACTCCTACGAGCAGTACTTC
j_call: TRBJ2-1; v_call: TRBV5-1; clone_size: .; d_call: TRBD2; cdr3_aa: CASSLAWRGTSGLNEQFF; cdr3_nt: TGCGCCAGCAGCTTGGCCTGGAGGGGGACTAGCGGCCTCAATGAGCAGTTCTTC
j_call: TRBJ1-5; v_call: TRBV9; clone_size: .; d_call: .; cdr3_aa: CASSRDGNNQPQHF; cdr3_nt: TGTGCCAGCAGCCGGGACGGAAACAATCAGCCCCAGCATTTT
j_call: TRBJ2-5; v_call: TRBV29-1; clone_size: few; d_call: .; cdr3_aa: CSARVLETLQETQYF; cdr3_nt: TGCAGCGCTCGTGTTTTAGAAACTCTCCAAGAGACCCAGTACTTC
j_call: TRBJ2-5; v_call: TRBV20-1; clone_size: many; d_call: .; cdr3_aa: CGSGSLQETQYF; cdr3_nt: TGCGGTAGCGGAAGCCTTCAAGAGACCCAGTACTTC
j_call: TRBJ2-1; v_call: TRBV6-5; clone_size: many; d_call: TRBD1; cdr3_aa: CASKDRGLYNEQFF; cdr3_nt: TGTGCCAGCAAAGACAGGGGGCTCTACAATGAGCAGTTCTTC
j_call: TRBJ2-7; v_call: TRBV27; clone_size: few; d_call: .; cdr3_aa: CASSLRGDGAYEQYF; cdr3_nt: TGTGCCAGCAGTTTAAGGGGTGACGGGGCCTACGAGCAGTACTTC
j_call: TRBJ1-2; v_call: TRBV20-1; clone_size: many; d_call: .; cdr3_aa: CSASSGTGYTF; cdr3_nt: TGCAGTGCTAGTTCAGGGACTGGCTACACCTTC
j_call: TRBJ2-5; v_call: TRBV6-6; clone_size: few; d_call: .; cdr3_aa: CASSSHKETQYF; cdr3_nt: TGTGCCAGCAGCAGTCATAAAGAGACCCAGTACTTC
j_call: TRBJ1-5; v_call: TRBV19; clone_size: few; d_call: TRBD1; cdr3_aa: CASQTKTGTASNQPQHF; cdr3_nt: TGTGCCAGCCAGACAAAGACCGGGACAGCCTCCAATCAGCCCCAGCATTTT
j_call: TRBJ2-1; v_call: TRBV6-1; clone_size: few; d_call: TRBD2; cdr3_aa: CASTISGRANEQFF; cdr3_nt: TGTGCCAGCACCATTAGCGGGAGAGCGAATGAGCAGTTCTTC
j_call: TRBJ2-7; v_call: TRBV10-1; clone_size: few; d_call: TRBD1; cdr3_aa: CASSESTGQGPYEQYF; cdr3_nt: TGCGCCAGCAGTGAGTCGACGGGACAGGGGCCTTACGAGCAGTACTTC
j_call: TRBJ1-3; v_call: TRBV7-8; clone_size: .; d_call: .; cdr3_aa: CASSLGISGNTIYF; cdr3_nt: TGTGCCAGCAGCTTGGGCATCTCTGGAAACACCATATATTTT
j_call: TRBJ1-1; v_call: TRBV6-1; clone_size: few; d_call: TRBD1; cdr3_aa: CASNRGQGTIEAFF; cdr3_nt: TGTGCCAGCAACCGCGGACAGGGGACTATTGAAGCTTTCTTT
j_call: TRBJ2-1; v_call: TRBV4-3; clone_size: few; d_call: .; cdr3_aa: CASSQAWGSSYNEQFF; cdr3_nt: TGCGCCAGCAGCCAGGCCTGGGGAAGCTCCTACAATGAGCAGTTCTTC
j_call: TRBJ2-7; v_call: TRBV5-1; clone_size: many; d_call: TRBD2; cdr3_aa: CASSPGLAGAREQYF; cdr3_nt: TGCGCCAGCAGCCCGGGACTAGCGGGAGCAAGAGAGCAGTACTTC
j_call: TRBJ1-5; v_call: TRBV12-3/TRBV12-4; clone_size: many; d_call: .; cdr3_aa: CASRNRDEGQPQHF; cdr3_nt: TGTGCCAGCAGGAACAGGGACGAGGGTCAGCCCCAGCATTTT
j_call: TRBJ2-1; v_call: TRBV4-2; clone_size: few; d_call: TRBD2; cdr3_aa: CASSQDKGTNNEQFF; cdr3_nt: TGTGCCAGCAGCCAAGATAAGGGGACTAACAATGAGCAGTTCTTC
j_call: TRBJ2-7; v_call: TRBV7-2; clone_size: many; d_call: TRBD2; cdr3_aa: CASSRTSGTYEQYF; cdr3_nt: TGTGCCAGCAGCCGGACTAGCGGTACCTACGAGCAGTACTTC
j_call: TRBJ2-7; v_call: TRBV18; clone_size: many; d_call: .; cdr3_aa: CASSSDYEQYF; cdr3_nt: TGTGCCAGCTCATCGGACTACGAGCAGTACTTC
j_call: TRBJ1-1; v_call: TRBV18; clone_size: many; d_call: TRBD1; cdr3_aa: CASSIDRGNTEAFF; cdr3_nt: TGTGCCAGCTCAATCGACAGGGGGAACACTGAAGCTTTCTTT
j_call: TRBJ2-5; v_call: TRBV24-1; clone_size: few; d_call: TRBD2; cdr3_aa: CATSDSQVGGRLAQYF; cdr3_nt: TGTGCCACCAGTGATTCCCAGGTTGGCGGGAGGTTGGCCCAGTACTTC
j_call: TRBJ2-5; v_call: TRBV5-1; clone_size: .; d_call: .; cdr3_aa: CASSLGPSIWETQYF; cdr3_nt: TGCGCCAGCAGCCTTGGGCCTTCCATTTGGGAGACCCAGTACTTC
j_call: TRBJ2-1; v_call: TRBV12-3/TRBV12-4; clone_size: .; d_call: TRBD2; cdr3_aa: CASSLTSGSGDEQFF; cdr3_nt: TGTGCCAGCAGTTTGACTAGCGGGAGCGGCGATGAGCAGTTCTTC
j_call: TRBJ2-2; v_call: TRBV3-1; clone_size: many; d_call: .; cdr3_aa: CASSQFVTRTGELFF; cdr3_nt: TGTGCCAGCAGCCAATTCGTCACCCGCACCGGGGAGCTGTTTTTT
j_call: TRBJ2-2; v_call: TRBV10-3; clone_size: few; d_call: .; cdr3_aa: CAISDPTRLIETGGELFF; cdr3_nt: TGTGCCATCAGTGACCCGACTAGGCTCATCGAAACCGGCGGGGAGCTGTTTTTT
j_call: TRBJ2-3; v_call: TRBV20-1; clone_size: many; d_call: TRBD2; cdr3_aa: CSASSGWGTDTQYF; cdr3_nt: TGCAGTGCTTCTAGCGGGTGGGGCACAGATACGCAGTATTTT
j_call: TRBJ2-1; v_call: TRBV3-1; clone_size: .; d_call: .; cdr3_aa: CASSQEGRVLYNEQFF; cdr3_nt: TGTGCCAGCAGCCAAGAGGGCAGGGTCCTCTACAATGAGCAGTTCTTC